These 10 T cell receptor beta chains share one sample of origin, sequenced in a study of identical twins. TCRdb redid the calling of the 5' RACE reads with MiXCR, one entry per CDR3 protein. The data contain approximately 550,000 distinct CDR3 sequences, approximately 20% of them seen just once; the ten biggest clones take up 0.48%. The same specimen was also included in a second study, on yellow fever vaccine responses in identical twins.

The specimen sequenced was CD4+ T cells sorted from blood. Receptors were obtained from a woman aged 18-30 years in good health.

This clonotype was observed a few times. The rearrangement joins TRBV7-6 to TRBJ2-2; 12 bases are a match to TRBD2. The junction had 10 bases not matched to a gene; V was cut back by 7 bases and J by 7 bases. CDR3 length: 16 amino acids. Germline V gene sequence: CDR1 SGHVS, CDR2 FNYEAQ. CDR3 DNA sequence: TGTGCCAGCACCTTGAGACTAGCGGGAGTTGGCGGGGAGCTGTTTTTT. Amino acids: CASTLRLAGVGGELFF.

The chain employs TRBV7-9 and TRBJ2-1; 8 bases fit TRBD1. The V and J ends lost 5 bases and 5 bases, in that order; junction bases with no gene match: 8. Germline V lookup: CDR1 SEHNR, CDR2 FQNEAQ (reference sequence). The CDR3 length is 15 residues. CDR3 amino acids: CASSLNRTGNNEQFF. CDR3 bases: TGTGCCAGCAGCCTTAATCGGACAGGGAACAATGAGCAGTTCTTC. The full variable domain, its missing parts supplied by reference TRBV7-9 and TRBJ2-1, is DTGVSQNPRHKITKRGQNVTFRCDPISEHNRLYWYRQTLGQGPEFLTYFQNEAQLEKSRLLSDRFSAERPKGSFSTLEIQRTEQGDSAMYLCASSLNRTGNNEQFFGPGTRLTVL.

The chain combines TRBV3-1 with TRBJ2-1; no definite D call. This CDR3 is 12 amino acids long. From germline, CDR1 is LGHDT and CDR2 YNNKEL (reference sequence). The V gene lost 4 bases and the J gene lost 5 bases, with 6 bases spanning the gap. CDR3 coding DNA: TGTGCCAGCAGCCCCTTGGACAATGAGCAGTTCTTC. Translation gives CASSPLDNEQFF.

The chain uses TRBV6-6 and TRBJ1-5, with 9 bases matching TRBD1. Germline V gives CDR1 MNHNY, CDR2 SVGAGI (reference sequence). The CDR3 extends over 15 amino acids. V lost 7 bases to trimming and J lost 3 bases; unmatched junction nucleotides: 7. The CDR3 region has the DNA TGTGCCAGCAACGCCGGGACAGGGCACAATCAGCCCCAGCATTTT. Amino acids: CASNAGTGHNQPQHF.

The chain combines TRBV4-2 with TRBJ2-7, with 9 nucleotides matching TRBD2. With V trimmed by 4 bases and J by 1 base, 5 bases remained unmatched. CDR3 length equals 15 residues. Germline loops: CDR1 LGHNA, CDR2 YNFKEQ. CDR3: CASSRGTSSSYEQYF. As DNA, the CDR3 is TGTGCCAGCAGCCGAGGGACTAGCAGTTCCTACGAGCAGTACTTC.

The chain combines TRBV5-1 with TRBJ2-5, with a possible D match to TRBD1 (7 bases). Germline V gives CDR1 SGHRS, CDR2 YFSETQ. There are 17 residues in the CDR3. V lost 5 bases and J 5 bases, leaving 25 bases between the germline ends. The CDR3 sequence: CASSFNPRQGGTETQYF. CDR3 DNA sequence: TGCGCCAGCAGTTTTAACCCCAGACAGGGAGGTACGGAGACCCAGTACTTC.

The chain combines TRBV20-1 with TRBJ2-7; 12 bases fit TRBD2. The CDR3 is 17 residues long. Germline assignment: CDR1 DFQATT and CDR2 SNEGSKA (reference sequence). V lost 3 bases and J lost 0; bases outside the gene matches: 9. The chain's CDR3 is CSASPGLAGGPSYEQYV. The CDR3 DNA reads as TGCAGTGCTAGCCCCGGGCTAGCGGGGGGGCCCTCCTACGAGCAGTACGTC.

The gene calls are TRBV4-1 and TRBJ1-1, with 8 bases lining up with TRBD1. CDR1 and CDR2 (germline): MGHRA, YSYEKL. V lost 7 bases and J lost 1; bases outside the gene matches: 8. The CDR3 has 15 residues. The CDR3 nucleotides read TGCGCCAGCACCACCTACAGGGGGGAGAACACTGAAGCTTTCTTT. Protein: CASTTYRGENTEAFF.

This clonotype has a handful of counts. The rearrangement links TRBV2 to TRBJ2-1, with D unresolved. V was clipped by 4 bases and J by 0 bases, with 28 bases between them. The CDR3 is 21 amino acids. The V gene's germline CDR1 is SNHLY and CDR2 FYNNEI. In nucleotides, the CDR3 is TGTGCCAGCAGTGGCACCACCCAACCGTCGGATAGGGCGAGCTCCTACAATGAGCAGTTCTTC. Protein product: CASSGTTQPSDRASSYNEQFF.

The CDR3 coding sequence is TGTGCCAGCAGCCCCACGGGGGAGGGCCGATCCGGGGAGCTGTTTTTT. Amino acid sequence: CASSPTGEGRSGELFF. The chain joins TRBV7-3 to TRBJ2-2; 7 bases are a match to TRBD2. Germline loops: CDR1 SGHTA, CDR2 FQGTGA. This CDR3 comprises 16 residues. With V trimmed by 5 bases and J by 6 bases, 12 bases remained unmatched.